This T cell receptor beta chain was observed in a study of blood T cell repertoires in COVID-19. Study-level information: PBMCs, B-cell-depleted T cells, or T cells were the source of the cDNA or gDNA that made up the material.

It was during active infection that Seattle patients were enrolled and then longitudinally followed. The V gene's germline CDR1 is MNHEY and CDR2 SVGAGI. The CDR3 length is 15 residues. V lost 6 bases and J lost 7, with 18 bases in between. Original data processing: By means of reference gene primer amplification, nucleated cell counts were estimated. Data came from immunoSEQ multiplex PCR; TCRdb stores just in-frame clones and leaves some out. The V and J calls and clone size were taken over from that table, and D and trimming were inferred from the DNA. The sample carries fewer than 600,000 clones, about 88% recorded once.

The origin of this receptor is a man between 18 and 35 years old with COVID-19, enrolled during active disease. The chain joins TRBV6-5 to TRBJ1-4; TRBD1 is a possible D gene (6 bases). Input material: peripheral blood. CDR3 protein: CASRKQGGGSEKLFF. The CDR3 DNA sequence: TGTGCCAGCAGGAAACAGGGTGGCGGAAGTGAAAAACTGTTTTTT.